The clone carrying this T cell receptor (beta chain) turned up a few times. The antigen remains unidentified. Tagging with unique molecular identifiers was applied to individual cDNA molecules. Via MiXCR, TCRdb re-called the 5' RACE reads, giving one row per CDR3 protein. The sample yields 40,000 to 45,000 distinct CDR3 sequences, 10% to 15% seen once. The V and J ends lost 3 bases and 3 bases, in that order; junction bases with no gene match: 7. From germline, CDR1 is DFQATT and CDR2 SNEGSKA (reference sequence). This CDR3 is 15 amino acids long. The data were obtained in a study of early T cells in non-severe SARS-CoV-2 infection. On the study more broadly: Unsorted whole-blood RNA was sequenced in bulk, leaving chains unpaired.

Broader study findings: A preference for anti-spike CD8 responses marked VDJdb matching, which missed private and CD4 specificities.

Material: whole blood. This rearrangement joins TRBV20-1 to TRBJ2-3; TRBD2 matches at 9 bases. This TCR derives from an adult who was a healthcare worker with PCR-confirmed SARS-CoV-2 infection or an uninfected control (not recorded which). The CDR3 protein is CSARGAGGKTDTQYF. The CDR3 DNA follows: TGCAGTGCTAGGGGAGCGGGGGGTAAGACAGATACGCAGTATTTT.